This is a list of T cell receptor beta chains from one sample in a study of blood T cell repertoires in COVID-19. Profiled with immunoSEQ multiplex PCR; TCRdb holds only in-frame clones, not every one. The data show 390,000 or so clones, around nine tenths seen once. The sequencing input was PBMCs or T cells enriched from blood (not recorded which). These receptor sequences come from a woman between 50 and 59 years old who had recovered from COVID-19. CDR3s include the opening cysteine and the closing phenylalanine or tryptophan. D genes are given only for firm matches. Clone size is given for some rows only: seen once, a few or many times, or a class if the clone is expanded.

j_call,v_call,clone_size,d_call,cdr3_aa,cdr3_nt
TRBJ2-7,TRBV19,-,TRBD2,CASSGGTYEQYF,TGTGCCTCTAGCGGGGGCACCTACGAGCAGTACTTC
TRBJ2-7,TRBV4-2,-,-,CASSQEFGRVAHEQYF,TGTGCCAGCAGCCAAGAGTTTGGCAGGGTCGCCCACGAGCAGTACTTC
TRBJ2-7,TRBV14,once,TRBD2,CASSQGSGLGSYEQYF,TGTGCCAGCAGCCAAGGAAGCGGACTAGGCTCCTACGAGCAGTACTTC
TRBJ1-2,TRBV19,-,TRBD1,CASSISPGQGSYGYTF,TGTGCCAGTAGTATCTCTCCGGGACAGGGGAGTTATGGCTACACCTTC
TRBJ2-7,TRBV14,-,-,CASSQVGGPYEQYF,TGTGCCAGCAGCCAAGTCGGCGGTCCCTACGAGCAGTACTTC
TRBJ1-3,TRBV28,-,-,CASSYLQFLSGNTIYF,TGTGCCAGCAGTTACCTACAGTTCCTCTCTGGAAACACCATATATTTT
TRBJ1-5,TRBV6-1,-,-,CASSEGLALGQPQHF,TGTGCCAGCAGTGAAGGACTGGCGCTGGGTCAGCCCCAGCATTTT
TRBJ1-6,TRBV28,few,TRBD1,CASSTQGANSPLHF,TGTGCCAGCAGTACACAGGGGGCTAATTCACCCCTCCACTTT
TRBJ1-1,TRBV20-1,-,-,CSATGTEAFF,TGCAGTGCGACCGGGACTGAAGCTTTCTTT
TRBJ1-4,TRBV6-5,-,-,CATQGGILHEKLFF,TGTGCCACCCAAGGCGGGATATTGCATGAAAAACTGTTTTTT
TRBJ1-1,TRBV6-5,many,TRBD1,CASSPRQGILTEAFF,TGTGCCAGCAGTCCCCGACAGGGGATCTTGACTGAAGCTTTCTTT
TRBJ1-4,TRBV5-1,-,TRBD1,CASSWGQGLNEKLFF,TGCGCCAGCAGCTGGGGACAGGGACTTAATGAAAAACTGTTTTTT
TRBJ1-1,TRBV29-1,once,TRBD1,CSATGIRANTEAFF,TGCAGCGCGACAGGGATTCGCGCGAACACTGAAGCTTTCTTT
TRBJ1-6,TRBV19,-,TRBD1,CASRTPLTGTYSPLHF,TGTGCCAGTAGGACCCCTTTGACAGGGACTTATTCACCCCTCCACTTT
TRBJ2-1,TRBV5-1,-,TRBD2,CASSPEGTSGGSSYNEQFF,TGCGCCAGCAGCCCGGAGGGGACTAGCGGGGGCAGCTCCTACAATGAGCAGTTCTTC
TRBJ2-3,TRBV5-4,once,-,CASSSHTGLDTQYF,TGTGCCAGCAGCTCCCATACAGGTTTAGATACGCAGTATTTT
TRBJ1-5,TRBV6-5,few,-,CASIFRGESNQPQHF,TGTGCCAGCATTTTCAGGGGCGAGAGCAATCAGCCCCAGCATTTT
TRBJ1-5,TRBV6-5,-,TRBD1,CASRPSRQGLQPQHF,TGTGCCAGCAGACCCAGCCGACAGGGGTTACAGCCCCAGCATTTT
TRBJ1-1,TRBV10-3,-,TRBD1,CAISESTGGYTEAFF,TGTGCCATCAGTGAGTCGACAGGGGGTTATACTGAAGCTTTCTTT
TRBJ2-7,TRBV7-9,-,TRBD1,CASETGAYEQYF,TGTGCCAGCGAGACAGGGGCCTACGAGCAGTACTTC
TRBJ2-1,TRBV13,-,TRBD2,CASSEEGGGDYNEQFF,TGTGCCAGCAGCGAGGAAGGCGGGGGGGATTACAATGAGCAGTTCTTC
TRBJ2-5,TRBV11-2,-,TRBD1,CASSLGTGGEETQYF,TGTGCCAGCAGCTTGGGGACAGGGGGCGAAGAGACCCAGTACTTC